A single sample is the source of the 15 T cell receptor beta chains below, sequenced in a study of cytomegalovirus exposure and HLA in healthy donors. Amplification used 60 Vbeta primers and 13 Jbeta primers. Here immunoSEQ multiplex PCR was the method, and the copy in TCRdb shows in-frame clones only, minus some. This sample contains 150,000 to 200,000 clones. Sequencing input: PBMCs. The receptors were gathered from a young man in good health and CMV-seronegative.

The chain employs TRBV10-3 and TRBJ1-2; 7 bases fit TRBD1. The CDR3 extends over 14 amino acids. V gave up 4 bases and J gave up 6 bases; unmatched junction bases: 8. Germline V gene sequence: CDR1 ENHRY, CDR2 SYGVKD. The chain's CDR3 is CAISAGTGVNGYTF. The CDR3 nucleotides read TGTGCCATCAGTGCCGGCACAGGGGTTAATGGCTACACCTTC.

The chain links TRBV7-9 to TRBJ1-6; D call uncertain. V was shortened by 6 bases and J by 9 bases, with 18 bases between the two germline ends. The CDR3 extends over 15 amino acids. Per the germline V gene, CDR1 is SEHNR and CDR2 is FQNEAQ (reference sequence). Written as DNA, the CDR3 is TGTGCCAGCAGAATGGGGTCGGGGTATCCTTCACCCCTCCACTTT. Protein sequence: CASRMGSGYPSPLHF.

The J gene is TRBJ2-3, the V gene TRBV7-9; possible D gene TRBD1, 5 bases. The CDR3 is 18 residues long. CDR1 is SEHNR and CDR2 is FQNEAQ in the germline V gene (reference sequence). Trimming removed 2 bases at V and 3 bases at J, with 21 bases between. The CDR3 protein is CASSLRGEPLSGTDTQYF. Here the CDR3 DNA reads TGTGCCAGCAGCTTAAGGGGCGAACCCCTTTCTGGGACAGATACGCAGTATTTT.

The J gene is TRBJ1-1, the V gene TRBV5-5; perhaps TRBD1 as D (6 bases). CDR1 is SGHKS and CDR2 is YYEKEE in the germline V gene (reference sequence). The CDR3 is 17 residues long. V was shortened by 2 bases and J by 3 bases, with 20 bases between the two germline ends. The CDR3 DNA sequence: TGTGCCAGCAGCTTCCTGCTCAGGGGAGGGACGGACACTGAAGCTTTCTTT. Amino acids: CASSFLLRGGTDTEAFF.

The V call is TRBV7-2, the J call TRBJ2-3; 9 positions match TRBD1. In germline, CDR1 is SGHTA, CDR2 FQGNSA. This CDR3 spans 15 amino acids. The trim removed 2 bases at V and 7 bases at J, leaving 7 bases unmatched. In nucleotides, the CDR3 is TGTGCCAGCAGCTTAAGACAGGGGGGTCAGCATACGCAGTATTTT. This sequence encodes CASSLRQGGQHTQYF.

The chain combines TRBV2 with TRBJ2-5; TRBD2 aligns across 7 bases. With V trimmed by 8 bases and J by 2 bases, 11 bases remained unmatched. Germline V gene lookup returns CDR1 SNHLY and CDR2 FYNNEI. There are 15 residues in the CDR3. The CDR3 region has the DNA TGTGCCAGCTTGGGGCGGGGGACGCTACAAGAGACCCAGTACTTC. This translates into CASLGRGTLQETQYF.

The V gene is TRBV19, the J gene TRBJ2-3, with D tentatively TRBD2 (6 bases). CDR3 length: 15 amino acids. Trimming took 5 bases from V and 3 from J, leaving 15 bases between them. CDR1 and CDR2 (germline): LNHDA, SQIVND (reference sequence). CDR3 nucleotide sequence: TGTGCCAGTAGTTCTGCGGAGGGCCATACAGATACGCAGTATTTT. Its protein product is CASSSAEGHTDTQYF.

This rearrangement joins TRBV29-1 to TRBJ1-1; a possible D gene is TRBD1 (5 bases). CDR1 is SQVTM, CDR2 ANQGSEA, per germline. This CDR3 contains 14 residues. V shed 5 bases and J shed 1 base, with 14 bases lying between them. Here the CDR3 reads CSVPRVRRNTEAFF. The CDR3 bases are TGCAGCGTTCCCAGGGTAAGACGGAACACTGAAGCTTTCTTT.

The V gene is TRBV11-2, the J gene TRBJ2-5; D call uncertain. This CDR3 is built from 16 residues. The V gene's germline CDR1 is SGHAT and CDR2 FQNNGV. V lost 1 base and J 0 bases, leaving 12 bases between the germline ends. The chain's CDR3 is CASSLVSNSYQETQYF. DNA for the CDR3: TGTGCCAGCAGCTTAGTATCCAACTCGTACCAAGAGACCCAGTACTTC.

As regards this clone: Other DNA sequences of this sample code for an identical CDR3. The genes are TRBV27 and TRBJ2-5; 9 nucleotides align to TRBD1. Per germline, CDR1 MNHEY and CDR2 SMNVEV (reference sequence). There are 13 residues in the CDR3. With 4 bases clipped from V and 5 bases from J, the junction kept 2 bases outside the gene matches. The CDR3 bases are TGTGCCAGCAGTTCCGGGACAGGGGAGACCCAGTACTTC. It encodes CASSSGTGETQYF.

DNA of the CDR3: TGTGCCAGCACCGACAGGAACTATAATTCACCCCTCCACTTT. It yields the protein CASTDRNYNSPLHF. This chain connects TRBV6-5 to TRBJ1-6, with D tentatively TRBD1 (6 bases). The CDR3 spans 14 residues. Germline V gene data show CDR1 as MNHEY and CDR2 as SVGAGI. Trimming took off 7 bases at V and 3 bases at J, with 10 bases between the two ends.

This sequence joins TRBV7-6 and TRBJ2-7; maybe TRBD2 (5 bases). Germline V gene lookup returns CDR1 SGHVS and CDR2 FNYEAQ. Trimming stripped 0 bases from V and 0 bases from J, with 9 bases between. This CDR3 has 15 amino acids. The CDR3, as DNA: TGTGCCAGCAGCTTAGCGAGCGGATACTCCTACGAGCAGTACTTC. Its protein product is CASSLASGYSYEQYF.

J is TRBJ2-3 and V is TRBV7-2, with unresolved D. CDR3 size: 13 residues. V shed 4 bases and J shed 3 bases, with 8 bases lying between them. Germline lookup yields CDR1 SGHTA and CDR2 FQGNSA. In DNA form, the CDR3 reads TGTGCCAGCAGCTCCGGTTCTACAGATACGCAGTATTTT. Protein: CASSSGSTDTQYF.

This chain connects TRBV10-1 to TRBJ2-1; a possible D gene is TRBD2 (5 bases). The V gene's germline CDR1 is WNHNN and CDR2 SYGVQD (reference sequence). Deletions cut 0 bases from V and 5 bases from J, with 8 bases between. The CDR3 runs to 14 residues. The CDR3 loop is CASSESAGHNEQFF. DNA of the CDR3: TGCGCCAGCAGTGAGTCTGCGGGCCACAATGAGCAGTTCTTC.

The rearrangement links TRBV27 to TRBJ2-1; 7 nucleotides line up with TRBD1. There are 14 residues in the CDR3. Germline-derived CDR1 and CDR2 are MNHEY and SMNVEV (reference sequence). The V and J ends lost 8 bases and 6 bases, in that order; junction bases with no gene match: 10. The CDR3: CASWTGIGSNEQFF. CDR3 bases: TGTGCCAGCTGGACAGGAATAGGGTCCAATGAGCAGTTCTTC.